The 7 T cell receptor beta chains below all came from one sample that was sequenced in a study of T-cell memory formation after mild COVID-19. One entry per CDR3 protein, called by TCRdb with MiXCR from the 5' RACE reads. The profile shows around 190,000 distinct CDR3 sequences, approximately 18% of them singletons. The sequencing sample was made of PBMCs or a T cell subset sorted from them (not recorded which). These receptors were taken from a man aged 18 to 30 who had mild COVID-19 (a few samples of this study predate the infection). Cell type and time point are not known.

The rearrangement links TRBV6-5 to TRBJ2-6; D might be TRBD2 (6 bases). This CDR3 has 16 amino acids. The ends were cut back, 0 bases at V and 2 bases at J, with 8 bases in the middle. CDR1 and CDR2 (germline): MNHEY, SVGAGI. The CDR3 sequence: CASSYSGGTGANVLTF. The CDR3 DNA sequence: TGTGCCAGCAGTTACTCGGGGGGTACTGGGGCCAACGTCCTGACTTTC.

This clonotype was seen a handful of times. The rearrangement joins TRBV20-1 to TRBJ1-2; D uncertain. The CDR3 length is 12 residues. Trimming shortened V by 5 bases and J by 1 base, and 8 bases separated the two germline ends. Germline V gives CDR1 DFQATT, CDR2 SNEGSKA (reference sequence). CDR3 amino acids: CSAPQRNYGYTF. As DNA, the CDR3 is TGCAGTGCTCCACAGCGTAACTATGGCTACACCTTC.

In this sample, this clonotype turned up once. The V gene is TRBV6-5, the J gene TRBJ1-5; TRBD1 is a possible D gene (5 bases). The CDR3 consists of 14 residues. V was clipped by 9 bases and J by 3 bases, with 15 bases between them. Germline assignment: CDR1 MNHEY and CDR2 SVGAGI. CDR3 region: CASGGGATNQPQHF. CDR3 in DNA: TGTGCCAGTGGGGGGGGAGCCACCAATCAGCCCCAGCATTTT.

The CDR3 bases are TGTGCCAGCTCACCTGTACCTATTGGCAATCAGCCCCAGCATTTT. Translation gives CASSPVPIGNQPQHF. The rearrangement links TRBV18 to TRBJ1-5; D is undetermined. Trimming took 3 bases from V and 2 from J, leaving 11 bases between them. This CDR3 comprises 15 residues. Germline CDR1 is KGHSH and CDR2 is LQKENI.

This clonotype showed up just a few times. The V call is TRBV5-6, the J call TRBJ1-6, with 9 nucleotides matching TRBD1. The V segment lost 3 bases and the J segment 8 bases; nucleotides outside the gene matches: 3. The germline CDR1 and CDR2 sequences are SGHDT and YYEEEE. The CDR3 runs 14 residues. The CDR3 here is CASSSRDRDSPLHF. In DNA, the CDR3 is TGTGCCAGCAGCTCCAGGGACAGGGATTCACCCCTCCACTTT.

This clonotype was seen many times. The CDR3 loop reads CASSPNRESYEQYV. CDR3 nucleotide sequence: TGTGCCAGCAGCCCAAACAGGGAGTCCTACGAGCAGTACGTC. The gene calls are TRBV11-1 and TRBJ2-7; D perhaps matches TRBD1 (6 bases). The germline V and J ends were trimmed by 5 bases and 1 base, with 12 bases remaining between them. From germline, CDR1 is SGHAT and CDR2 FQDESV (reference sequence). CDR3 length equals 14 residues.

This clonotype was recorded a few times. This chain uses TRBV9 with TRBJ2-2; D tentatively fits TRBD1 or TRBD2 (6 bases each). This CDR3 spans 17 amino acids. In germline, CDR1 is SGDLS, CDR2 YYNGEE. V lost 0 bases and J 0 bases, leaving 12 bases between the germline ends. CDR3 nucleotide sequence: TGTGCCAGCAGCGTAGGGGCCGGGGGCCCGAACACCGGGGAGCTGTTTTTT. Its translation: CASSVGAGGPNTGELFF.